Included here is one T cell receptor (beta chain) sequence, with context. Libraries were prepared by immunoSEQ multiplex PCR; TCRdb keeps only in-frame clonotypes and omits some of them. Among some 150,000 clones, roughly 86% were seen once, and the ten largest hold roughly 4.8%. CDR3 length equals 17 residues. V gave up 0 bases and J gave up 2 bases, with 16 bases separating them. The germline V gene encodes CDR1 LNHDA and CDR2 SQIVND (reference sequence). The data derive from a study of cytomegalovirus exposure and HLA in healthy donors. The chain carries TRBV19 and TRBJ2-5, with D maybe TRBD1 (5 bases). The sample comprised PBMCs. This receptor was taken from a man aged 18-30 years in good health and CMV-seropositive. CDR3 in amino acids: CASSIDHADGQQETQYF. The CDR3 DNA follows: TGTGCCAGTAGTATAGATCATGCGGACGGACAACAAGAGACCCAGTACTTC.